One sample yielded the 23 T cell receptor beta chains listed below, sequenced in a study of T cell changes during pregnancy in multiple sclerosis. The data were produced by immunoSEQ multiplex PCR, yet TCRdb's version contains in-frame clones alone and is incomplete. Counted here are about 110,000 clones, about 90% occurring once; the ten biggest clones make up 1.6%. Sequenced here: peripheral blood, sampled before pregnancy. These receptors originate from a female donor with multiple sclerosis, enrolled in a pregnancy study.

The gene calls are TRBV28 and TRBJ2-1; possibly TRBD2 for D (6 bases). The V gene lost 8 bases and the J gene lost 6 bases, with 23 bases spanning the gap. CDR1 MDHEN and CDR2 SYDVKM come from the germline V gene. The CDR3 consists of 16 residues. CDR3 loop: CASASYGTLASNEQFF. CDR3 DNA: TGTGCCAGCGCCTCGTACGGGACTTTAGCCAGCAATGAGCAGTTCTTC.

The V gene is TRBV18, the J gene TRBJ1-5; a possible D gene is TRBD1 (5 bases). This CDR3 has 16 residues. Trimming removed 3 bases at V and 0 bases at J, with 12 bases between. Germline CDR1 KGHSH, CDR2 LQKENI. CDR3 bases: TGTGCCAGCTCACCGGATCGGGGGGGTAGCAATCAGCCCCAGCATTTT. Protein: CASSPDRGGSNQPQHF.

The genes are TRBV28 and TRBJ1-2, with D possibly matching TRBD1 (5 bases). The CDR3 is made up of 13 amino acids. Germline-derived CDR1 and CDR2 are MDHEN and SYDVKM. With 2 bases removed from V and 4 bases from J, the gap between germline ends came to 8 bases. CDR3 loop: CASSLQGSYGYTF. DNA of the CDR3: TGTGCCAGCAGTTTACAGGGATCCTATGGCTACACCTTC.

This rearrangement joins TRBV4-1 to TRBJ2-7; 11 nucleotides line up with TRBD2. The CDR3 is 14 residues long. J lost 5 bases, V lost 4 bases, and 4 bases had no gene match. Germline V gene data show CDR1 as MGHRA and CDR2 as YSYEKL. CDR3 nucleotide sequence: TGCGCCAGCAGCCTGACTAGCGGGGCCCACGAGCAGTACTTC. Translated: CASSLTSGAHEQYF.

This CDR3 reads CASSLLQAINSPLHF. CDR3 DNA sequence: TGCGCCAGCAGCTTGTTACAGGCCATTAATTCACCCCTCCACTTT. V gene TRBV5-1 combines with J gene TRBJ1-6; D is possibly TRBD1 (5 bases). Trimming pared 1 base from V and 6 bases from J, leaving 11 bases between. CDR3 length: 15 residues. Germline loops: CDR1 SGHRS, CDR2 YFSETQ.

CDR3 loop: CASSLGGEGNEQFF. For the CDR3, the DNA is TGTGCCAGCAGCTTAGGAGGAGAAGGTAATGAGCAGTTCTTC. V is TRBV7-3 and J is TRBJ2-1, with D tentatively TRBD2 (5 bases). CDR1 SGHTA and CDR2 FQGTGA come from the germline V gene. The CDR3 is 14 amino acids. Trimming took 2 bases from V and 7 from J, leaving 12 bases between them. The whole variable domain, remainder taken from reference TRBV7-3 and TRBJ2-1, is GAGVSQTPSNKVTEKGKYVELRCDPISGHTALYWYRQSLGQGPEFLIYFQGTGAADDSGLPNDRFFAVRPEGSVSTLKIQRTERGDSAVYLCASSLGGEGNEQFFGPGTRLTVL.

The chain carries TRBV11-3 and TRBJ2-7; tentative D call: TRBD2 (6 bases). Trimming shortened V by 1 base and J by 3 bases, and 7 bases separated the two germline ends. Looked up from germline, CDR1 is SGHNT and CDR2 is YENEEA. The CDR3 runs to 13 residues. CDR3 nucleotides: TGTGCCAGCAGCTTAGTCGGGGGCTACGAGCAGTACTTC. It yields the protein CASSLVGGYEQYF.

The CDR3 spells CASSRGTLGDNEQFF. The CDR3 DNA reads as TGTGCCAGCAGCAGAGGGACACTGGGGGATAATGAGCAGTTCTTC. The chain couples TRBV9 to TRBJ2-1; weak D call: TRBD1 (6 bases). The CDR3 totals 15 residues. Germline CDR1 reads SGDLS; CDR2 reads YYNGEE. Between the trimmed V and J ends, which lost 4 bases and 7 bases, there was a span of 18 bases.

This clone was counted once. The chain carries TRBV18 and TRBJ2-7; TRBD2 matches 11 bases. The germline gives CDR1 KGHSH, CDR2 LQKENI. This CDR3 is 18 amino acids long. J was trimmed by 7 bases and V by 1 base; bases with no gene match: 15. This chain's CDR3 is CASSPQGASGRTGKEQYF. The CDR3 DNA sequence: TGTGCCAGCTCACCACAGGGGGCTAGCGGGAGGACCGGGAAGGAGCAGTACTTC.

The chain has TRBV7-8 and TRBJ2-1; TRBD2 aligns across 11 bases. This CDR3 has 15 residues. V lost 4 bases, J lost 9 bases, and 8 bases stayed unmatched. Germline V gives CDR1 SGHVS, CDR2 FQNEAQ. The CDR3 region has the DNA TGTGCCAGCAGCTCAGATAGCGGGAGGGCCGCTGAGCAGTTCTTC. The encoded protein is CASSSDSGRAAEQFF.

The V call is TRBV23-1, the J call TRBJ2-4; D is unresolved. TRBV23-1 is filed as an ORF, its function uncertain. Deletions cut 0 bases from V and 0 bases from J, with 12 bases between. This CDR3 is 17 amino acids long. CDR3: CASSQSLTNLAKNIQYF. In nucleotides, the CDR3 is TGCGCCAGCAGTCAATCCCTGACAAATCTAGCCAAAAACATTCAGTACTTC.

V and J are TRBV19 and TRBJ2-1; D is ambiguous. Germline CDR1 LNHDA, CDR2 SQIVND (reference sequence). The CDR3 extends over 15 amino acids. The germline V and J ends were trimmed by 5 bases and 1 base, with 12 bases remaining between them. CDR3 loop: CASSDGERSYNEQFF. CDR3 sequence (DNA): TGTGCCAGTAGTGACGGCGAGCGTTCCTACAATGAGCAGTTCTTC.

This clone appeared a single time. DNA for the CDR3: TGCAGCGTTGAAGATGGAGTCCGGGAGACCCAGTACTTC. Translating it yields CSVEDGVRETQYF. The chain uses TRBV29-1 and TRBJ2-5; D uncertain. The CDR3 loop spans 13 amino acids. With 0 bases removed from V and 5 bases from J, the gap between germline ends came to 10 bases. Germline V lookup: CDR1 SQVTM, CDR2 ANQGSEA. The entire variable domain, with the rest obtained from reference TRBV29-1 and TRBJ2-5, is as follows: SAVISQKPSRDICQRGTSLTIQCQVDSQVTMMFWYRQQPGQSLTLIATANQGSEATYESGFVIDKFPISRPNLTFSTLTVSNMSPEDSSIYLCSVEDGVRETQYFGPGTRLLVL.

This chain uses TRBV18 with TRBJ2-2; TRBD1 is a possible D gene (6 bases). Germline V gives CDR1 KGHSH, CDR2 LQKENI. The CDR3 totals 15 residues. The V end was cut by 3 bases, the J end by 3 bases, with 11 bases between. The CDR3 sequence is CASSPLQGDTGELFF. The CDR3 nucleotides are TGTGCCAGCTCACCGCTACAGGGAGACACCGGGGAGCTGTTTTTT.

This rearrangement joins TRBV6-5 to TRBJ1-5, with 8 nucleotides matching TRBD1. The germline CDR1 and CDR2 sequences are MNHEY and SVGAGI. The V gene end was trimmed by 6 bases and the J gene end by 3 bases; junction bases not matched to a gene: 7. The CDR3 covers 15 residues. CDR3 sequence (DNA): TGTGCCAGCAGAGACGGACAGGGCCACAATCAGCCCCAGCATTTT. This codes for CASRDGQGHNQPQHF.

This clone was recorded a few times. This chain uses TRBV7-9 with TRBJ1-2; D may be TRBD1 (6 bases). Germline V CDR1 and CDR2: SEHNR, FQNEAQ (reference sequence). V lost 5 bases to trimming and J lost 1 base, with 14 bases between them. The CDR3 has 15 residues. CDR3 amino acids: CASSQTGLGNYGYTF. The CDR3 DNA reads TGTGCCAGCAGCCAAACAGGGTTGGGTAACTATGGCTACACCTTC.

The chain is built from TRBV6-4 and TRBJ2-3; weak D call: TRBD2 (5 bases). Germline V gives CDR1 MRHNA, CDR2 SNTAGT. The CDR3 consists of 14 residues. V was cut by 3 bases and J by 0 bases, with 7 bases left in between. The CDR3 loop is CASSERGSTDTQYF. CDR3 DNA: TGTGCCAGCAGTGAACGGGGTAGCACAGATACGCAGTATTTT.

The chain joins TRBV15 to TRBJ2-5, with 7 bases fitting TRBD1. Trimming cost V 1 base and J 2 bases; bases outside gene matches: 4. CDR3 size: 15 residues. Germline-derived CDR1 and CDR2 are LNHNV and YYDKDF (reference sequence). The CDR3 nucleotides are TGTGCCACCAGCAGAGCGGGCAGGGGGCAAGAGACCCAGTACTTC. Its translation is CATSRAGRGQETQYF. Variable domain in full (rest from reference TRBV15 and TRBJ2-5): DAMVIQNPRYQVTQFGKPVTLSCSQTLNHNVMYWYQQKSSQAPKLLFHYYDKDFNNEADTPDNFQSRRPNTSFCFLDIRSPGLGDTAMYLCATSRAGRGQETQYFGPGTRLLVL.

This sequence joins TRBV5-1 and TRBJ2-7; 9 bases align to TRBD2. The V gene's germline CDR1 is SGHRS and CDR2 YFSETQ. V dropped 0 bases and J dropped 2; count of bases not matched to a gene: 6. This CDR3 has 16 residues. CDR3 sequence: CASSLGLAVTPYEQYF. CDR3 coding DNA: TGCGCCAGCAGCTTGGGACTAGCGGTGACTCCCTACGAGCAGTACTTC.

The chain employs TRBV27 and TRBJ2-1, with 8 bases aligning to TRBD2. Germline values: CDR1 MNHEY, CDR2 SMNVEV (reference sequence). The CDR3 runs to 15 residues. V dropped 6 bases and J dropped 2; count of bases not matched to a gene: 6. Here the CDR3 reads CASRIAGTAYNEQFF. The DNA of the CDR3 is TGTGCCAGCAGAATAGCGGGGACCGCCTACAATGAGCAGTTCTTC.

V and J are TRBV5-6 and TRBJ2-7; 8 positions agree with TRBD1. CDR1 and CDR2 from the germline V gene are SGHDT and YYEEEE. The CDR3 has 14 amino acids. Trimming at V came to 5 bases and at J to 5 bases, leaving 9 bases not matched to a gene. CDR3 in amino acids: CASSFVRGLNEQYF. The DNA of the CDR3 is TGTGCCAGCAGTTTCGTCAGGGGGCTCAACGAGCAGTACTTC. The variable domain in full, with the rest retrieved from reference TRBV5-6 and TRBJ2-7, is DAGVTQSPTHLIKTRGQQVTLRCSPKSGHDTVSWYQQALGQGPQFIFQYYEEEERQRGNFPDRFSGHQFPNYSSELNVNALLLGDSALYLCASSFVRGLNEQYFGPGTRLTVT.

The CDR3 is CASSWSGGSYEQYF. The CDR3 DNA reads as TGTGCCAGCAGTTGGAGCGGTGGGTCCTACGAGCAGTACTTC. The J gene is TRBJ2-7, the V gene TRBV27; D might be TRBD2 (5 bases). CDR1 and CDR2 (germline): MNHEY, SMNVEV (reference sequence). Trimming shortened V by 4 bases and J by 1 base, and 11 bases separated the two germline ends. The CDR3 has 14 amino acids.

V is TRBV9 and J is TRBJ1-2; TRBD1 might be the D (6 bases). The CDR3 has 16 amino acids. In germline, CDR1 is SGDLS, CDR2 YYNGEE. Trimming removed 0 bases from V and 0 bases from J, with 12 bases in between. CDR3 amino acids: CASSVVQGLANYGYTF. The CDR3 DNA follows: TGTGCCAGCAGCGTAGTGCAGGGGCTAGCTAACTATGGCTACACCTTC.